This passage covers 15 T cell receptor beta chains from one sample sequenced in a study of patients and donors after allogeneic stem cell transplantation. From the RT-PCR reads, TCRdb called clonotypes with MiXCR, one entry per CDR3 protein. The repertoire holds about 90,000 distinct CDR3 sequences, under 50% seen once, with more than 55% in the top ten. The source material was blood, either unsorted or a sorted T cell fraction (not recorded which). These receptors all come from a human donor who was either an allogeneic HSCT recipient or a stem cell or donor lymphocyte infusion donor (not recorded which). It is not recorded whose cells these are; they may come from a transplant donor.

In DNA, the CDR3 is TGTGCCAGCAGGACAGGGGGCACAGATACGCAGTATTTT. It yields the protein CASRTGGTDTQYF. The chain employs TRBV2 and TRBJ2-3; 8 positions match TRBD1. Germline assignment: CDR1 SNHLY and CDR2 FYNNEI. This CDR3 spans 13 amino acids. The junction had 0 bases not matched to a gene; V was cut back by 6 bases and J by 1 base.

V and J are TRBV5-6 and TRBJ1-1; weak D call: TRBD1 (6 bases). The length of the CDR3 is 14 residues. Germline V gene data show CDR1 as SGHDT and CDR2 as YYEEEE. V dropped 6 bases and J dropped 4 bases, with 16 bases sitting between them. CDR3 amino acids: CASTLRGSSTEAFF. CDR3 in DNA: TGTGCCAGCACCCTGAGGGGGTCTAGCACTGAAGCTTTCTTT. Drawing the rest from reference TRBV5-6 and TRBJ1-1, the complete variable domain is DAGVTQSPTHLIKTRGQQVTLRCSPKSGHDTVSWYQQALGQGPQFIFQYYEEEERQRGNFPDRFSGHQFPNYSSELNVNALLLGDSALYLCASTLRGSSTEAFFGQGTRLTVV.

This clonotype showed up just a few times. This chain connects TRBV27 to TRBJ1-5, with no clear D. Trimming took off 8 bases at V and 2 bases at J, with 10 bases between the two ends. Germline V lookup: CDR1 MNHEY, CDR2 SMNVEV (reference sequence). The CDR3 is 13 residues long. CDR3 sequence: CASAPRGNQPQHF. In DNA, the CDR3 is TGTGCCAGCGCCCCCCGGGGCAATCAGCCCCAGCATTTT.

This clonotype was recorded only once. This CDR3 is CASSPGVGTGAYGYTF. The DNA for the CDR3 is TGCGCCAGCAGCCCCGGGGTGGGGACGGGAGCCTATGGCTACACCTTC. The V gene is TRBV5-1, the J gene TRBJ1-2, with D tentatively TRBD1 (5 bases). This CDR3 contains 16 residues. Deletions cut 4 bases from V and 4 bases from J, with 20 bases between. From germline, CDR1 is SGHRS and CDR2 YFSETQ.

The chain carries TRBV7-9 and TRBJ1-2; 7 nucleotides line up with TRBD1. The CDR3 length is 15 residues. The J segment lost 6 bases and the V segment lost 1 base, leaving 8 bases of the junction unmatched. CDR1 and CDR2 from the germline V gene are SEHNR and FQNEAQ (reference sequence). The CDR3 loop is CASSLGQQGHDGYTF. As DNA, the CDR3 is TGTGCCAGCAGCTTAGGCCAACAGGGGCACGATGGCTACACCTTC.

V gene TRBV29-1 combines with J gene TRBJ1-1, with TRBD1 matching 8 bases. V was pared by 6 bases and J by 4 bases, with 7 bases of the junction left unmatched. The germline CDR1 and CDR2 sequences are SQVTM and ANQGSEA. This CDR3 is built from 13 residues. CDR3 amino acids: CSVGQGGGTEAFF. CDR3 DNA sequence: TGCAGCGTCGGACAGGGCGGCGGCACTGAAGCTTTCTTT.

This clonotype was observed a handful of times. V is TRBV7-8 and J is TRBJ1-5; 10 bases line up with TRBD1. This CDR3 is built from 17 residues. CDR1 and CDR2 from the germline V gene are SGHVS and FQNEAQ. J lost 2 bases, V lost 5 bases, and 9 bases had no gene match. The CDR3 loop is CASSVNRDRGGNQPQHF. The CDR3 DNA is TGTGCCAGCAGCGTCAACCGGGACAGGGGAGGCAATCAGCCCCAGCATTTT. Looking up the rest from reference TRBV7-8 and TRBJ1-5 gives the full variable domain: GAGVSQSPRYKVAKRGQDVALRCDPISGHVSLFWYQQALGQGPEFLTYFQNEAQLDKSGLPSDRFFAERPEGSVSTLKIQRTQQEDSAVYLCASSVNRDRGGNQPQHFGDGTRLSIL.

This clonotype was recorded a few times. The chain has TRBV12-3 or TRBV12-4 and TRBJ1-2; no clear D gene. V was trimmed by 6 bases and J by 5 bases, leaving 13 bases between them. There are 13 residues in the CDR3. The CDR3 DNA follows: TGTGCCAGCAGATCGCAGGTTACTTATGGCTACACCTTC. Protein: CASRSQVTYGYTF.

The rearrangement joins TRBV27 to TRBJ2-7; the D is unclear. Trimming left V 7 bases short and J 2 bases short, with 18 bases between. This CDR3 spans 15 amino acids. Germline V gene sequence: CDR1 MNHEY, CDR2 SMNVEV (reference sequence). The DNA for the CDR3 is TGTGCCAGCAAAGATCCTAAACTGTTGACCTACGAGCAGTACTTC. This codes for CASKDPKLLTYEQYF.

This clonotype was counted only a few times. This chain links TRBV20-1 with TRBJ1-2, with D maybe TRBD1 (5 bases). Germline values: CDR1 DFQATT, CDR2 SNEGSKA (reference sequence). This CDR3 is built from 14 residues. V was trimmed by 2 bases and J by 14 bases, leaving 24 bases between them. The CDR3 DNA is TGCAGTGCTAGACGCACCGGGACGGCCTATTTTGTGACCTTC. This translates into CSARRTGTAYFVTF.

The genes are TRBV25-1 and TRBJ1-1; D is unresolved. The CDR3 covers 11 residues. V lost 0 bases and J lost 12, with 8 bases in between. Germline assignment: CDR1 MGHDK and CDR2 SYGVNS. CDR3 loop: CASSEYEATFF. The CDR3, as DNA: TGTGCCAGCAGTGAATATGAGGCAACTTTCTTT.

V is TRBV5-5 and J is TRBJ2-2, with D possibly TRBD1 on 5 matching bases. CDR1 SGHKS and CDR2 YYEKEE come from the germline V gene (reference sequence). The CDR3 has 16 amino acids. V lost 5 bases and J lost 0, with 14 bases in between. CDR3: CASRTGQNANTGELFF. In DNA, the CDR3 is TGTGCCAGCAGGACCGGACAAAACGCGAACACCGGGGAGCTGTTTTTT.

In this sample, this clonotype turned up a few times. The CDR3 sequence: CASSQGLPGAGNTIYF. The CDR3 DNA is TGCGCCAGCAGCCAAGGCCTCCCGGGGGCTGGAAACACCATATATTTT. J is TRBJ1-3 and V is TRBV4-3, with a weak D call TRBD1 (5 bases). The CDR3 is 16 amino acids. The germline V and J ends were trimmed by 1 base and 2 bases, with 12 bases remaining between them. CDR1 is LGHNA, CDR2 YSLEER, per germline.

V gene TRBV28 combines with J gene TRBJ1-1; D is unclear. Trimming took off 7 bases at V and 1 base at J, with 10 bases between the two ends. CDR1 MDHEN and CDR2 SYDVKM come from the germline V gene. The CDR3 loop spans 13 amino acids. The CDR3 loop reads CASNGVENTEAFF. Written as DNA, the CDR3 is TGTGCCAGCAATGGGGTGGAGAACACTGAAGCTTTCTTT. The full variable domain, with the rest looked up from reference TRBV28 and TRBJ1-1, is DVKVTQSSRYLVKRTGEKVFLECVQDMDHENMFWYRQDPGLGLRLIYFSYDVKMKEKGDIPEGYSVSREKKERFSLILESASTNQTSMYLCASNGVENTEAFFGQGTRLTVV.

The rearrangement joins TRBV25-1 to TRBJ1-1; possible D gene TRBD1, 5 bases. With 7 bases removed from V and 8 bases from J, the gap between germline ends came to 11 bases. Germline CDR1 MGHDK, CDR2 SYGVNS. This CDR3 has 11 residues. CDR3 in DNA: TGTGCCAGCACCTCAAGACAGGAAGCTTTCTTT. Its translation: CASTSRQEAFF.